This paragraph covers one TCR beta chain sequence. Its antigen is still unknown. The sample belongs to a study of cytomegalovirus exposure and HLA in healthy donors. Whole-study findings and limits: For most TCR beta V segments, an earlier analysis put the productive rate at about 87% or about 30% of the time. The authors confirmed in vitro that three CMV-associated chains were specific for CMV antigens. Cytomegalovirus-associated TCR beta chains were listed, numbering approximately 150.

The CDR3 covers 16 residues. The germline V gene has CDR1 SGHTA and CDR2 FQGTGA. J lost 6 bases, V lost 5 bases, and 13 bases had no gene match. This PCR relied on a set of 60 Vbeta primers and 13 Jbeta primers. Some clones are missing from TCRdb's copy, which holds only in-frame ones; the method was immunoSEQ multiplex PCR. The repertoire table contains about 160,000 clones. Material for sequencing was PBMCs. The TCR sequence derives from a woman aged 55-69 years in good health and CMV-seronegative. The chain carries TRBV7-3 and TRBJ2-1; 7 nucleotides line up with TRBD1. CDR3 in amino acids: CASSGEKGANLNEQFF. The CDR3 region has the DNA TGTGCCAGCAGCGGGGAAAAGGGGGCTAACCTCAATGAGCAGTTCTTC.